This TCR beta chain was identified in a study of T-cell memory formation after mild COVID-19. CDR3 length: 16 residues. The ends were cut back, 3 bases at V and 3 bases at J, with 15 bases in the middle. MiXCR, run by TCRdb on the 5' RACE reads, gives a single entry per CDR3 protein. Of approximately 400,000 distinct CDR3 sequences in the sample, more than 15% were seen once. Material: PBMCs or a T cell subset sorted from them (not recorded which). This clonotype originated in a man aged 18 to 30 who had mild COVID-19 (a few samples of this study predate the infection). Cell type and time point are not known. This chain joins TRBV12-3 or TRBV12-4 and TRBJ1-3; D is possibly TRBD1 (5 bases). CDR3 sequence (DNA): TGTGCCAGCAGTTTGGATGGCAGGGATTTTGGAAACACCATATATTTT. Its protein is CASSLDGRDFGNTIYF.